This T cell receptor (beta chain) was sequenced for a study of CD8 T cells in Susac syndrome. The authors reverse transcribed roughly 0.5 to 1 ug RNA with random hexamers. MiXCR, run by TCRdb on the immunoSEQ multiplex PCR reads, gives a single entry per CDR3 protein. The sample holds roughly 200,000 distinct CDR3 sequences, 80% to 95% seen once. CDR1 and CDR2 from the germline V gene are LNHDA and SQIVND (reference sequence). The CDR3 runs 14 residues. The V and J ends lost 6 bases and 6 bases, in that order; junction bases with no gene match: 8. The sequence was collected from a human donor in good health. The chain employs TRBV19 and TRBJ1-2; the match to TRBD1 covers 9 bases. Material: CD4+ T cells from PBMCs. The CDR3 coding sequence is TGTGCCAGTAGCCTGAATGGACAGGGGAATGGCTACACCTTC. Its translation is CASSLNGQGNGYTF. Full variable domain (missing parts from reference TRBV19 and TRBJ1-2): DGGITQSPKYLFRKEGQNVTLSCEQNLNHDAMYWYRQDPGQGLRLIYYSQIVNDFQKGDIAEGYSVSREKKESFPLTVTSAQKNPTAFYLCASSLNGQGNGYTFGSGTRLTVV.